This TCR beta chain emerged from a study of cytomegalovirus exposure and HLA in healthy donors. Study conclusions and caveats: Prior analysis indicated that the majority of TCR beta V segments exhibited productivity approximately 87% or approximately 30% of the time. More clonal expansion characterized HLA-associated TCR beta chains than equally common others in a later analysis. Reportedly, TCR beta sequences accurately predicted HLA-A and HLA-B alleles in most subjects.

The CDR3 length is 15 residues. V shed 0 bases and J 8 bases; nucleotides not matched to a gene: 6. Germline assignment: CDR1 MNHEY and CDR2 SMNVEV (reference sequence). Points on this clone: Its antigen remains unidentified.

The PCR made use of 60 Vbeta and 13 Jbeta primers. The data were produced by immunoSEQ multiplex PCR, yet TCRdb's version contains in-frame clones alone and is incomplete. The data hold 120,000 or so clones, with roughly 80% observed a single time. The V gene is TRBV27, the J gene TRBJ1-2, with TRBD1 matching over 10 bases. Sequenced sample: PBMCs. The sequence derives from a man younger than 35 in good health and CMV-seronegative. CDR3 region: CASSLSRQGARGYTF. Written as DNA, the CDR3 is TGTGCCAGCAGTTTATCTCGACAGGGGGCGAGAGGCTACACCTTC.